These T cell receptor beta chains were read from a single sample in a study of control samples from healthy donors and cancer patients. Profiling relied on immunoSEQ multiplex PCR, and the TCRdb table lists in-frame clones only, not all of them. Of tens of thousands of clones listed, 75% to 85% were seen once; the top ten hold around 7%. Source material: PBMCs. These receptors all stem from a woman in her sixties with head and neck cancer. The CDR3 runs from the conserved cysteine through the conserved F or W. The order of the fields is V gene, CDR3 protein.

TRBV30,CAWSADRGNQPQHF
TRBV18,CASSPGQGINYGYTF
TRBV28,CAASRGATNEKLFF
TRBV27,CASSLRDPTGYGYTF
TRBV19,CASSPLGQGRGEQFF
TRBV7-9,CASSNRDSGLEQYF
TRBV7-9,CASSPGARRVAKTQYF
TRBV3-1/TRBV3-2,CASSQEGSGRWNEQYF
TRBV27,CASSLIQGAYNEQFF
TRBV19,CASSMQGGGNQPQHF
TRBV7-9,CASSLGGRGIQETQYF
TRBV5-4,CASSLDIAGTGTGELFF
TRBV6-2/TRBV6-3,CASSFRQINTDTQYF
TRBV2,CASSESYSGEQYF
TRBV5-1,CASSLTGNTEAFF
TRBV10-2,CASRDRDQSNYGYTF
TRBV4-3,CASSPYTSDTSYEQYF
TRBV12-3/TRBV12-4,CASRSGTDYGYTF
TRBV4-1,CASSQGAAARGEQYF
TRBV12-3/TRBV12-4,CASSSVPWEQYF